These 8 T cell receptor beta chains originate from one sample sequenced in a study of spatial heterogeneity in lung cancer. The sample's time point: sample taken at primary tumor resection. Unsorted whole RNA from tumor, nontumor lung or frozen PBMC underwent sequencing. Via MiXCR, TCRdb re-called the 5' RACE reads, giving one row per CDR3 protein. The repertoire holds roughly 7,300 distinct CDR3 sequences, with about 19% as singletons. This specimen was PBMCs, taken at surgery. The receptors derive from a female donor with early-stage non-small cell lung cancer.

The chain recombines TRBV11-3 with TRBJ2-2; D unresolved. V lost 4 bases to trimming and J lost 2 bases, with 5 bases between them. Germline CDR1 is SGHNT and CDR2 is YENEEA. The CDR3 is made up of 13 amino acids. CDR3 residues: CASSSYNTGELFF. The CDR3 DNA sequence: TGTGCCAGCAGCTCATATAACACCGGGGAGCTGTTTTTT. The variable domain in full, with the rest retrieved from reference TRBV11-3 and TRBJ2-2, is EAGVVQSPRYKIIEKKQPVAFWCNPISGHNTLYWYLQNLGQGPELLIRYENEEAVDDSQLPKDRFSAERLKGVDSTLKIQPAELGDSAVYLCASSSYNTGELFFGEGSRLTVL.

Within the sample, this clonotype is medium-sized. The V and J genes are TRBV29-1 and TRBJ2-5; TRBD1 agrees at 7 bases. CDR3 length equals 12 residues. Germline V gene sequence: CDR1 SQVTM, CDR2 ANQGSEA. The J segment lost 3 bases and the V segment lost 7 bases, leaving 5 bases of the junction unmatched. In DNA form, the CDR3 reads TGCAGCGCCTACAGGGGCGAAGAGACCCAGTACTTC. As protein: CSAYRGEETQYF. The full variable domain, its missing parts supplied by reference TRBV29-1 and TRBJ2-5, is SAVISQKPSRDICQRGTSLTIQCQVDSQVTMMFWYRQQPGQSLTLIATANQGSEATYESGFVIDKFPISRPNLTFSTLTVSNMSPEDSSIYLCSAYRGEETQYFGPGTRLLVL.

V usage is TRBV14 and J usage is TRBJ2-1; no clear D gene. V gave up 4 bases and J gave up 9 bases, with 16 bases separating them. The CDR3 has 14 residues. Germline values: CDR1 SGHDN, CDR2 FVKESK. CDR3 loop: CASSPQRSVGEQFF. The CDR3 region has the DNA TGTGCCAGCAGCCCTCAGAGGAGCGTGGGTGAGCAGTTCTTC.

This chain connects TRBV3-1 to TRBJ2-3; 8 bases fit TRBD2. Unmatched junction bases numbered 10, after V lost 1 base and J lost 4 bases. The CDR3 contains 17 residues. Germline-derived CDR1 and CDR2 are LGHDT and YNNKEL (reference sequence). The DNA of the CDR3 is TGTGCCAGCAGCCAAGCCCCCGGGGGGGGGCAGGCAGATACGCAGTATTTT. This codes for CASSQAPGGGQADTQYF.

This clonotype was observed a few times. The rearrangement joins TRBV20-1 to TRBJ1-5; 9 nucleotides align to TRBD1. From germline, CDR1 is DFQATT and CDR2 SNEGSKA (reference sequence). The junction had 8 bases not matched to a gene; V was cut back by 6 bases and J by 2 bases. This CDR3 is 15 amino acids long. The chain's CDR3 is CSAQTDRGGNQPQHF. The CDR3 DNA sequence: TGCAGTGCCCAAACGGACAGGGGTGGCAATCAGCCCCAGCATTTT.

This clonotype was found a few times. The chain recombines TRBV18 with TRBJ2-3; maybe TRBD1 (5 bases). The CDR3 contains 12 residues. Trimming removed 2 bases at V and 14 bases at J, with 14 bases between. The V gene's germline CDR1 is KGHSH and CDR2 LQKENI. Written as DNA, the CDR3 is TGTGCCAGCTCACCAGATTCTCAGGGTTCGTATTTT. It specifies CASSPDSQGSYF.

By proportion, this clonotype is medium-sized (0.01 to 0.1%). The chain employs TRBV9 and TRBJ2-3, with D perhaps TRBD1 (7 bases). The germline CDR1 and CDR2 sequences are SGDLS and YYNGEE. The CDR3 contains 16 residues. V lost 4 bases to trimming and J lost 3 bases, with 18 bases between them. This CDR3 is CASSTLGGGTTDTQYF. For the CDR3, the DNA is TGTGCCAGCAGCACTCTTGGAGGGGGCACGACAGATACGCAGTATTTT.

The chain couples TRBV2 to TRBJ1-2; 9 positions match TRBD1. Germline V gene data show CDR1 as SNHLY and CDR2 as FYNNEI. After removal of 8 bases from V and 8 bases from J, the junction contained 9 bases not matched to a gene. CDR3 length equals 13 residues. CDR3 nucleotides: TGTGCCAGCGGGGGGGACAGGGACGCCGGCTACACCTTC. It codes for CASGGDRDAGYTF.